This note documents a single T cell receptor beta chain sequence. Vbeta (60) and Jbeta (13) primers were used in the PCR. Some clones are missing from TCRdb's copy, which holds only in-frame ones; the method was immunoSEQ multiplex PCR. The table shows some 200,000 clones, with approximately 82% occurring only once. This record comes from a study of cytomegalovirus exposure and HLA in healthy donors. Germline-derived CDR1 and CDR2 are SGHAT and FQNNGV. The CDR3 extends over 16 amino acids. The clonotype originates from a woman between 18 and 30 years old in good health and CMV-seronegative. V gene TRBV11-2 combines with J gene TRBJ2-5; tentatively, D is TRBD1 (7 bases). The DNA end lines up better with TRBJ2-7; the J call may be wrong. The sample was PBMCs. The CDR3 DNA reads as TGTGCCAGCAGCCCCAAGTGGAGGGGGCTGTCGTACGAGCAGTACTTC. It translates to CASSPKWRGLSYEQYF.